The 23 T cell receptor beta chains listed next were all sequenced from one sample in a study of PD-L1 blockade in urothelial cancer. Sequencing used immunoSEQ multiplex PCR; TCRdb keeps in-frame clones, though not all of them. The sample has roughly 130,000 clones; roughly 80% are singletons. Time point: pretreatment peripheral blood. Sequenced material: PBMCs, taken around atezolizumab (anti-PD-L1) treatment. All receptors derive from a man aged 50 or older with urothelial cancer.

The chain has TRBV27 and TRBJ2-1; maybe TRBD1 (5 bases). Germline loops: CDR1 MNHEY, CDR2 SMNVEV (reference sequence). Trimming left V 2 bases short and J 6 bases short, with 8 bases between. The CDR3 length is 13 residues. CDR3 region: CASSLRQLNEQFF. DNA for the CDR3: TGTGCCAGCAGTTTAAGACAGCTCAATGAGCAGTTCTTC.

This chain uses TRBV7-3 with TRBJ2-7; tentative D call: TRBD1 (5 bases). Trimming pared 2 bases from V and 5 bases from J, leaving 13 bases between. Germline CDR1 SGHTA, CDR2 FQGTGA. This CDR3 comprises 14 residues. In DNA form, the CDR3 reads TGTGCCAGCAGCTTATCGCCAGGGTTGAACGAGCAGTACTTC. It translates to CASSLSPGLNEQYF.

DNA of the CDR3: TGTGCCAGCTCAGGACAGGGGAACTCCTACGAGCAGTACTTC. Translating it yields CASSGQGNSYEQYF. The chain uses TRBV18 and TRBJ2-7, with 9 bases lining up with TRBD1. After removal of 5 bases from V and 0 bases from J, the junction contained 2 bases not matched to a gene. The CDR3 consists of 14 residues. Germline assignment: CDR1 KGHSH and CDR2 LQKENI.

The CDR3: CASSLNSGNTEAFF. CDR3 coding DNA: TGTGCCAGCAGCTTAAACTCCGGGAACACTGAAGCTTTCTTT. This chain joins TRBV7-9 and TRBJ1-1; D remains unclear. V was pared by 2 bases and J by 1 base, with 8 bases between. CDR1 SEHNR and CDR2 FQNEAQ come from the germline V gene (reference sequence). The CDR3 loop spans 14 amino acids.

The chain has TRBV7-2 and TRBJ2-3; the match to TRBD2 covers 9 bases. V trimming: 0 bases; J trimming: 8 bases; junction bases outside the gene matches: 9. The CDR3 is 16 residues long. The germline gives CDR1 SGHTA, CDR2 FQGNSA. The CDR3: CASSLAPAGGRVTQYF. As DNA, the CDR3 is TGTGCCAGCAGCTTAGCGCCAGCGGGAGGAAGGGTTACGCAGTATTTT. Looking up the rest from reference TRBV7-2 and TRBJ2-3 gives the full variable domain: GAGVSQSPSNKVTEKGKDVELRCDPISGHTALYWYRQSLGQGLEFLIYFQGNSAPDKSGLPSDRFSAERTGGSVSTLTIQRTQQEDSAVYLCASSLAPAGGRVTQYFGPGTRLTVL.

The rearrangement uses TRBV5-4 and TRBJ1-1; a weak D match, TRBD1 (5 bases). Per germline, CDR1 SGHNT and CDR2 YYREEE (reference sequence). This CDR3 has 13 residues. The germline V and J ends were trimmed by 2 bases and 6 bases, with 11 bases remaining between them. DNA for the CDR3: TGTGCCAGCAGCTTAGTCCAGGGTTCTGAAGCTTTCTTT. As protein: CASSLVQGSEAFF.

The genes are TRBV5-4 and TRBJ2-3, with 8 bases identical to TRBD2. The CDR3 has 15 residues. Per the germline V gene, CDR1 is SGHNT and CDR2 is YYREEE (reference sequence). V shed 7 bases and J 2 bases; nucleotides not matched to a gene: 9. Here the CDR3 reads CASQGRGRTTDTQYF. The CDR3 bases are TGTGCCAGCCAGGGCCGCGGGAGGACCACAGATACGCAGTATTTT.

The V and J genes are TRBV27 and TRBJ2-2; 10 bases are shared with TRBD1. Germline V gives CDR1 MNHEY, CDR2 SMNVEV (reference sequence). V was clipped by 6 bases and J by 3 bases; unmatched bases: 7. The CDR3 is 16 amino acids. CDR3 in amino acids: CASSKTGGIDTGELFF. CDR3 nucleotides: TGTGCCAGCAGCAAGACAGGGGGCATTGACACCGGGGAGCTGTTTTTT.

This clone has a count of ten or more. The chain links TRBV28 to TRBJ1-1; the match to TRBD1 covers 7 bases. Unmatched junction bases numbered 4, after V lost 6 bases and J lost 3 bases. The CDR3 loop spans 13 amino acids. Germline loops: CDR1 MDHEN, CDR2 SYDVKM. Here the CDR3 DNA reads TGTGCCAGCAGATTGGACAGGTACACTGAAGCTTTCTTT. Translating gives CASRLDRYTEAFF.

Here the CDR3 DNA reads TGTGCCAGCAGTTTGATGGGGCAGGGGGAGTACTTC. Translated, it gives CASSLMGQGEYF. The chain uses TRBV28 and TRBJ2-7; 7 bases match TRBD1. CDR3 length: 12 amino acids. In germline, CDR1 is MDHEN, CDR2 SYDVKM. V was pared by 3 bases and J by 11 bases, with 7 bases of the junction left unmatched.

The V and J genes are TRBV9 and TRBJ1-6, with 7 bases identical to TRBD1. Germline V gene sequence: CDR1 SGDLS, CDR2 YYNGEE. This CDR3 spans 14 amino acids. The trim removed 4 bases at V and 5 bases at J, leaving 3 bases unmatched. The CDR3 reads CASSPGQNNSPLHF. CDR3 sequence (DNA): TGTGCCAGCAGCCCGGGACAGAATAATTCACCCCTCCACTTT.

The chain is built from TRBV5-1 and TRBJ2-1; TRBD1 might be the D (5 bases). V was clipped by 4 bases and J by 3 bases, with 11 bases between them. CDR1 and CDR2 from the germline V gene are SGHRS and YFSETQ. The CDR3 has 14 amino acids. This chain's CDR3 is CASSTDRVYNEQFF. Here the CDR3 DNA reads TGCGCCAGCAGCACAGACAGAGTCTACAATGAGCAGTTCTTC.

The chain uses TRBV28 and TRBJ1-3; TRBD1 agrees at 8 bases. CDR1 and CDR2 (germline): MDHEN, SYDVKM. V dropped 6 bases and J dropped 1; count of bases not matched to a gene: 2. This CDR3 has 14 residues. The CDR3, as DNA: TGTGCCAGCAGGGGGACAGGTTCTGGAAACACCATATATTTT. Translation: CASRGTGSGNTIYF.

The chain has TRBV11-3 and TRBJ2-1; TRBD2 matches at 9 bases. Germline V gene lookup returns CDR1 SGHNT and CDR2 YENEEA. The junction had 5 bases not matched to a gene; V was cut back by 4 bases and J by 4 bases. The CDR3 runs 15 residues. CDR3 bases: TGTGCCAGCAGCTATAGCGGGAGTACGTACAATGAGCAGTTCTTC. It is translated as CASSYSGSTYNEQFF.

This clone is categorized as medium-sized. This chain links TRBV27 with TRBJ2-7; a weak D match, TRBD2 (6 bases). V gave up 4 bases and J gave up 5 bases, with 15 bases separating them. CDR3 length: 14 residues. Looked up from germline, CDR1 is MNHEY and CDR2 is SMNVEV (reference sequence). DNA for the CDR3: TGTGCCAGCAGTTCTACCGGGACTTTGCACGAGCAGTACTTC. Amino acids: CASSSTGTLHEQYF.

The CDR3 DNA reads TGTGCCAGTAGTATCGCTTTGCTAGCGGGGTCCTACGAGCAGTACTTC. It translates to CASSIALLAGSYEQYF. V gene TRBV19 combines with J gene TRBJ2-7; TRBD2 matches at 9 bases. This CDR3 region has 16 residues. Germline CDR1 and CDR2: LNHDA and SQIVND (reference sequence). The J segment lost 1 base and the V segment lost 3 bases, leaving 7 bases of the junction unmatched.

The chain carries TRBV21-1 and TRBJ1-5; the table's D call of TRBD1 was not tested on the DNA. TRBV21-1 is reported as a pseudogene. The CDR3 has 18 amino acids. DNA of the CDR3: TGTGCCAGCAGCAAAACGAGTCCTTACAGGGGCAACAATCAGCCCCAGCATTTT. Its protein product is CASSKTSPYRGNNQPQHF.

This chain's CDR3 is CASSHTGGSSWYEQFF. The CDR3 bases are TGTGCCAGCAGCCATACAGGGGGGTCAAGTTGGTATGAGCAGTTCTTC. The V gene is TRBV14, the J gene TRBJ2-1, with 8 nucleotides matching TRBD1. The CDR3 covers 16 residues. The V gene's germline CDR1 is SGHDN and CDR2 FVKESK. The junction had 12 bases not matched to a gene; V was cut back by 3 bases and J by 8 bases.

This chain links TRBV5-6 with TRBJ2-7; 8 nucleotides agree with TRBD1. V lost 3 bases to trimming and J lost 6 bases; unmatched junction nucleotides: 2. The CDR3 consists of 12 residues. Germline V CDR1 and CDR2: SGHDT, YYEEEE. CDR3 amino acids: CASSWTGSEQYF. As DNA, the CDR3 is TGTGCCAGCAGCTGGACAGGGTCCGAGCAGTACTTC.

CDR3 in DNA: TGTGCCTGGAGTGTCGACGGGGGTCTGGCTTTCTTT. Protein product: CAWSVDGGLAFF. The chain is built from TRBV30 and TRBJ1-1, with D possibly being TRBD1 (5 bases). Germline V CDR1 and CDR2: GTSNPN, SVGIG (reference sequence). The length of the CDR3 is 12 residues. Trimming removed 0 bases at V and 11 bases at J, with 13 bases between.

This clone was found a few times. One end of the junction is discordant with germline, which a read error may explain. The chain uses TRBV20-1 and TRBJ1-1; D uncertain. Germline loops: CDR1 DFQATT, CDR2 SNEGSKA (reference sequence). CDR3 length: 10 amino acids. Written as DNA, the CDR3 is TGCAGTGCTAGAGACCGGAGGCTGGTTTTT. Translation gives CSARDRRLVF.

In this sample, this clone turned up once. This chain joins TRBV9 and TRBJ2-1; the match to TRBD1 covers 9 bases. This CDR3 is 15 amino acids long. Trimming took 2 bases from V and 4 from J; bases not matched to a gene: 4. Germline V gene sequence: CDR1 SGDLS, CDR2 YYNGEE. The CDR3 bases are TGTGCCAGCAGCGTGGACAGGGGACCTTACAATGAGCAGTTCTTC. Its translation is CASSVDRGPYNEQFF.

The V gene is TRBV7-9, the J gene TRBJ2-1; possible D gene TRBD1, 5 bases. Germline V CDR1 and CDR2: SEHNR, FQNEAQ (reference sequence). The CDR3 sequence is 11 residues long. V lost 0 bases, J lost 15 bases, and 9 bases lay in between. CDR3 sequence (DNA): TGTGCCAGCAGCTTAGCGGACACTCGGTTCTTC. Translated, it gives CASSLADTRFF.